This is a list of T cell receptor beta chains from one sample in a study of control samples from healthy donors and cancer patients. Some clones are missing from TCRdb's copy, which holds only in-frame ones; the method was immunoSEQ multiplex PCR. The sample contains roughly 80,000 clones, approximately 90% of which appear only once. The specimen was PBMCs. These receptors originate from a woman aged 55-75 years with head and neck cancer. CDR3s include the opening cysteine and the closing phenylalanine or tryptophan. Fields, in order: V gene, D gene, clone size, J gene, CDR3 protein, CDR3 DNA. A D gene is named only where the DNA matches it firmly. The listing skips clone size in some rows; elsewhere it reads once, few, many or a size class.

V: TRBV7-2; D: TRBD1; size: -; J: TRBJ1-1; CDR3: CASSLRPTGGWNTEAFF; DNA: TGTGCCAGCAGCTTAAGACCTACAGGGGGCTGGAACACTGAAGCTTTCTTT
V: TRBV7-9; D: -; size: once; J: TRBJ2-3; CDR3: CASSFGVGRRYF; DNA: TGTGCCAGCAGCTTTGGTGTCGGCCGTCGGTATTTT
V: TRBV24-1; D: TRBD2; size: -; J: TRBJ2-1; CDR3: CATSDTSGSMSNEQFF; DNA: TGTGCCACCAGTGATACTAGCGGGAGTATGTCAAATGAGCAGTTCTTC
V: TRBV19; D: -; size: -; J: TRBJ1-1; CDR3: CASSITGSNVEAFF; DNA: TGTGCCAGTAGTATCACAGGGTCTAATGTTGAAGCTTTCTTT
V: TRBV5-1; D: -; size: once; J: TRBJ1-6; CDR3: CASSWGNRVGNSPLHF; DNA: TGCGCCAGCAGCTGGGGCAACAGGGTCGGTAATTCACCCCTCCACTTT
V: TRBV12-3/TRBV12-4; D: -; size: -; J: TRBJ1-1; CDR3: CASSVFNSPEAFF; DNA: TGTGCCAGCAGTGTCTTCAATAGTCCTGAAGCTTTCTTT
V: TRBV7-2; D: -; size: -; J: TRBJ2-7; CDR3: CASSLLAFGNYEQYF; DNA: TGTGCCAGCAGCTTATTGGCCTTCGGGAACTACGAGCAGTACTTC
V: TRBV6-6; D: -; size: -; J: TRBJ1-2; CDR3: CASSYATGLGYGYTF; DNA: TGTGCCAGCAGTTACGCTACAGGGCTCGGCTATGGCTACACCTTC
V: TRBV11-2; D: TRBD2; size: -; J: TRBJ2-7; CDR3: CASSGTSGRAPYEQYF; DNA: TGTGCCAGCAGTGGGACTAGCGGGAGGGCCCCGTACGAGCAGTACTTC
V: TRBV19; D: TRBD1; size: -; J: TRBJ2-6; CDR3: CASSISGTGFAGANVLTF; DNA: TGTGCCAGTAGTATCTCCGGGACAGGGTTCGCTGGGGCCAACGTCCTGACTTTC
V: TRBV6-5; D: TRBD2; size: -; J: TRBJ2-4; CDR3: CASSTAGLDFNIQYF; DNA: TGTGCCAGCAGTACAGCGGGACTAGACTTCAACATTCAGTACTTC
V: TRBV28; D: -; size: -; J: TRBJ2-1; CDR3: CASSFRARINEQFF; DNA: TGTGCCAGCAGTTTTCGCGCTAGAATCAATGAGCAGTTCTTC
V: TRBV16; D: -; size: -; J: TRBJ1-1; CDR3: CASSQDGRMGHMNTEAFF; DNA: TGTGCCAGCAGCCAAGATGGAAGGATGGGACATATGAACACTGAAGCTTTCTTT
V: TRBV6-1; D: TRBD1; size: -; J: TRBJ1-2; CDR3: CASSEGTGEYYGYTF; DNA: TGTGCCAGCAGTGAAGGGACAGGGGAGTACTATGGCTACACCTTC
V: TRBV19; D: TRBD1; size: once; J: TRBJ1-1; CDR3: CASSTGQGVVGTEAFF; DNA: TGTGCCAGTAGTACGGGACAGGGGGTTGTGGGCACTGAAGCTTTCTTT
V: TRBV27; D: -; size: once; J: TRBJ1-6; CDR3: CASSLRTDYNSPLHF; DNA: TGTGCCAGCAGTCTGAGGACCGATTATAATTCACCCCTCCACTTT
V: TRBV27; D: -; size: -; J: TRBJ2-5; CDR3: CASSLSYSGETQYF; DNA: TGTGCCAGCAGTTTATCGTATTCCGGGGAGACCCAGTACTTC
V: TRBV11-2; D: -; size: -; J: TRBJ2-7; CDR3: CASSYGQYSYEQYF; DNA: TGTGCCAGCAGCTATGGACAGTACTCCTACGAGCAGTACTTC
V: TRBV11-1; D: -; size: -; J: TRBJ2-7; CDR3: CASSLLGRDYEQYF; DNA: TGTGCCAGCAGCTTATTGGGCAGGGACTACGAGCAGTACTTC
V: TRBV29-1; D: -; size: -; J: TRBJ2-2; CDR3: CSVEWAGELFF; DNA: TGCAGCGTTGAATGGGCCGGGGAGCTGTTTTTT
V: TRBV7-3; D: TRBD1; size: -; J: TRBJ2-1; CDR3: CASSVRGQGNPYNEQFF; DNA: TGTGCCAGCAGCGTACGAGGACAGGGAAACCCCTACAATGAGCAGTTCTTC
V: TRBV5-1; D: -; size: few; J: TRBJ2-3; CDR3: CASSAQGLHGTDTQYF; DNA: TGCGCCAGCAGCGCACAGGGACTGCATGGCACAGATACGCAGTATTTT
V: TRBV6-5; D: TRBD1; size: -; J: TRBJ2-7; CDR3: CASRFLSGQSYEQYF; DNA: TGTGCCAGCAGGTTCCTCTCGGGACAGAGCTACGAGCAGTACTTC
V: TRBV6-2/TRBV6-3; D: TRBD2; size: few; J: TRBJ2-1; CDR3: CASSYSAGGPNEQFF; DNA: TGTGCCAGCAGTTACTCAGCGGGAGGGCCTAATGAGCAGTTCTTC
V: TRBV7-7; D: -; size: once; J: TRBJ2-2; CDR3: CASSLKTGVHDTGELFF; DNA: TGTGCTAGCAGCTTAAAGACGGGAGTACACGACACCGGGGAGCTGTTTTTT
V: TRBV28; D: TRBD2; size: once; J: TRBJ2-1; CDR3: CASSTLAGGNNEQFF; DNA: TGTGCCAGCAGCACACTAGCGGGAGGTAACAATGAGCAGTTCTTC
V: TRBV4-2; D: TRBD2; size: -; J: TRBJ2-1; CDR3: CASSQDHQVPGLGNEQFF; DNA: TGTGCCAGCAGCCAAGATCATCAAGTCCCGGGACTAGGGAATGAGCAGTTCTTC
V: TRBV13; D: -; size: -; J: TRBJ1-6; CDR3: CASSSSGESYNSPLHF; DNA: TGTGCCAGCAGCTCATCAGGGGAATCCTATAATTCACCCCTCCACTTT
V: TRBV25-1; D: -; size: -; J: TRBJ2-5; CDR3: CASSEAGLQETQYF; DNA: TGTGCCAGCAGTGAAGCAGGGCTCCAAGAGACCCAGTACTTC
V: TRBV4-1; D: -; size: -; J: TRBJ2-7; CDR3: CASSQDQWLQGTYEQYF; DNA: TGCGCCAGCAGCCAAGATCAATGGTTGCAGGGCACCTACGAGCAGTACTTC
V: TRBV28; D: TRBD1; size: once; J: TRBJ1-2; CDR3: CAIQGSGKYGYTF; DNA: TGTGCCATACAGGGGTCTGGGAAGTATGGCTACACCTTC
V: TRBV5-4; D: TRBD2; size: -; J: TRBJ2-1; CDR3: CASSTGLAGGQFF; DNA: TGTGCCAGCAGCACCGGACTAGCGGGAGGGCAGTTCTTC
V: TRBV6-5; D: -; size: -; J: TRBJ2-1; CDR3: CASRPNYDNEQFF; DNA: TGTGCCAGCAGACCGAATTATGACAATGAGCAGTTCTTC
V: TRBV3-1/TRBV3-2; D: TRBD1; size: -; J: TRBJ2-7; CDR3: CASSQGQGATYEQYF; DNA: TGTGCCAGCAGCCAAGGACAGGGGGCGACCTACGAGCAGTACTTC
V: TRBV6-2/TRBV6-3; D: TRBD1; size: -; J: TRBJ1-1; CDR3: CASSYSLLPGQYMNTEAFF; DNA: TGTGCCAGCAGTTACTCCCTTTTACCGGGACAGTACATGAACACTGAAGCTTTCTTT
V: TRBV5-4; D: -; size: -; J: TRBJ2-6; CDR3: CASSFIASSGANVLTF; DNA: TGTGCCAGCAGCTTTATTGCGTCTTCTGGGGCCAACGTCCTGACTTTC
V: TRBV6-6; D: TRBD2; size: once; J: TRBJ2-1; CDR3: CASSQTSGTYNEQFF; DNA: TGTGCCAGCAGTCAGACTAGCGGTACCTACAATGAGCAGTTCTTC
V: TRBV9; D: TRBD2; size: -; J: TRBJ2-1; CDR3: CASSPRGSGRTSSYNEQFF; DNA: TGTGCCAGCAGCCCCCGAGGGAGCGGGAGGACGAGCTCCTACAATGAGCAGTTCTTC
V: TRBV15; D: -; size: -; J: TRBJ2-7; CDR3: CATSRETASTLPSYEQYF; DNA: TGTGCCACCAGCAGAGAAACAGCTTCTACATTACCCTCCTACGAGCAGTACTTC
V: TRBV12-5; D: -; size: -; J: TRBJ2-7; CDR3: CASGKIDEQYF; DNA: TGTGCTAGTGGCAAAATAGACGAGCAGTACTTC
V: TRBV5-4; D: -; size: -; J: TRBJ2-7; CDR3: CASSRDSYEQYF; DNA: TGTGCCAGCAGCCGGGACTCCTACGAGCAGTACTTC
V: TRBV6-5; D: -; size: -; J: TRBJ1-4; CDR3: CASRNVRGREKLFF; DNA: TGTGCCAGCAGGAATGTACGGGGTCGGGAAAAACTGTTTTTT